The 8 T cell receptor beta chains listed next were all sequenced from one sample in a study of T-cell reconstitution after alpha-beta-depleted transplantation in children. Preparation of the TCRbeta library was carried out with unique molecular identifiers. TCRdb ran MiXCR on the PCR reads and lists one entry per CDR3 protein. This sample has about 580,000 distinct CDR3 sequences; more than 20% occur once, and the top ten carry around an eighth. Material: PBMCs, mostly from graft donor cells, obtained 360 days after TCRalphabeta/CD19-depleted stem cell transplant. The receptors shown here come from a boy less than two years old who had a stem cell transplant for acute myeloid leukemia, so the T cells may come from the graft donor.

The rearrangement uses TRBV5-1 and TRBJ2-1; perhaps TRBD2 as D (6 bases). The germline gives CDR1 SGHRS, CDR2 YFSETQ. Between the trimmed V and J ends, which lost 3 bases and 10 bases, there was a span of 17 bases. The CDR3 sequence is 14 residues long. CDR3 region: CASSSTRGDSEQFF. Here the CDR3 DNA reads TGCGCCAGCAGCTCGACTCGAGGGGACTCCGAGCAGTTCTTC.

The chain joins TRBV11-1 to TRBJ2-3, with TRBD2 identical over 8 bases. V shed 5 bases and J 4 bases; nucleotides not matched to a gene: 14. Germline CDR1 SGHAT, CDR2 FQDESV (reference sequence). The CDR3 contains 17 residues. The CDR3 is CASSGRRTSPDPDTQYF. CDR3 coding DNA: TGTGCCAGCAGCGGACGGAGGACTAGCCCGGACCCAGATACGCAGTATTTT.

This chain links TRBV20-1 with TRBJ2-5; D ambiguous. V was trimmed by 6 bases and J by 2 bases, leaving 10 bases between them. Germline loops: CDR1 DFQATT, CDR2 SNEGSKA (reference sequence). The CDR3 length is 12 residues. The CDR3 loop is CSARMIQETQYF. The CDR3 region has the DNA TGCAGTGCAAGAATGATTCAAGAGACCCAGTACTTC.

The chain carries TRBV12-3 or TRBV12-4 and TRBJ2-7; TRBD1 matches at 9 bases. This CDR3 is built from 14 residues. The J segment lost 3 bases and the V segment lost 5 bases, leaving 5 bases of the junction unmatched. CDR3 nucleotides: TGTGCCAGCAGTCCCTGGGACAGGGACTACGAGCAGTACTTC. Protein: CASSPWDRDYEQYF.

This clonotype was observed a handful of times. The chain employs TRBV6-5 and TRBJ1-1; D unclear. The CDR3 extends over 13 amino acids. V was cut by 2 bases and J by 1 base, with 5 bases left in between. Germline V gene sequence: CDR1 MNHEY, CDR2 SVGAGI. The CDR3 nucleotides read TGTGCCAGCAGTTACAAGGAGAACACTGAAGCTTTCTTT. It yields the protein CASSYKENTEAFF.

V is TRBV5-5 and J is TRBJ2-3; 8 nucleotides line up with TRBD2. The CDR3 sequence is 15 residues long. Germline V CDR1 and CDR2: SGHKS, YYEKEE (reference sequence). Trimming removed 2 bases from V and 4 bases from J; junction bases left unmatched: 6. The CDR3 DNA follows: TGTGCCAGCAGCTTTATAGCGGGGACCGCAGATACGCAGTATTTT. Its protein product is CASSFIAGTADTQYF.

V gene TRBV29-1 combines with J gene TRBJ2-1; TRBD1 matches 7 bases. Germline V gives CDR1 SQVTM, CDR2 ANQGSEA. The V segment lost 3 bases and the J segment 5 bases; nucleotides outside the gene matches: 16. The CDR3 is made up of 17 amino acids. The CDR3: CSVEIWVTGYRDNEQFF. CDR3 DNA sequence: TGCAGCGTTGAGATTTGGGTGACAGGGTACAGGGACAATGAGCAGTTCTTC.

The rearrangement joins TRBV28 to TRBJ1-4; D ambiguous. This CDR3 is 15 amino acids long. Germline V CDR1 and CDR2: MDHEN, SYDVKM. Trimming shortened V by 6 bases and J by 5 bases, and 16 bases separated the two germline ends. CDR3 region: CASSQTIPGNEKLFF. The CDR3 coding sequence is TGTGCCAGCAGCCAAACAATTCCGGGGAATGAAAAACTGTTTTTT.